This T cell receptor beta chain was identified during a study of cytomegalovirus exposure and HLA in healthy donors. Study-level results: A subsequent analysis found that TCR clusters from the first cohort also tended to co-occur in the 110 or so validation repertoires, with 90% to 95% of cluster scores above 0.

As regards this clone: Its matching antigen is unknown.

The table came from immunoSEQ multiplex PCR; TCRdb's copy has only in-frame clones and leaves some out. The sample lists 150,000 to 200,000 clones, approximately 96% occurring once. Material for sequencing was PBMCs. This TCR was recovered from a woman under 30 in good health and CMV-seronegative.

The CDR3 is CASSLTTGGAVLETQYF. The CDR3 nucleotides are TGTGCCAGCAGTTTGACGACAGGGGGCGCCGTGTTGGAGACCCAGTACTTC. The chain uses TRBV27 and TRBJ2-5, with 10 bases that match TRBD1. The CDR3 runs to 17 residues. V dropped 3 bases and J dropped 5; count of bases not matched to a gene: 12. Germline V gives CDR1 MNHEY, CDR2 SMNVEV (reference sequence).